These 14 T cell receptor beta chains were sequenced from one sample in a study of blood T cell repertoires in COVID-19 (dated by TCRdb to about 2020). To prepare the library, the immunoSEQ multiplex PCR assay was applied. Here the immuneACCESS table is served through TCRdb, limited to in-frame sequences with V and J called. Missing clones are a known gap in these copies; in checked studies unresolved V genes cover under half, and the rest lacks a known reason. Present in this sample are about 80,000 clones, roughly 80% of which were seen just once. The ten largest account for under 45% of the sample. The sample taken for sequencing was peripheral blood. These receptors were taken from a woman in her 70s with acute or convalescent COVID-19.

The chain recombines TRBV7-3 with TRBJ2-7; 8 bases match TRBD1. V dropped 5 bases and J dropped 7; count of bases not matched to a gene: 7. Germline V lookup: CDR1 SGHTA, CDR2 FQGTGA. The CDR3 runs 13 residues. CDR3 in amino acids: CASSARGRGEQYF. CDR3 nucleotides: TGTGCCAGCAGCGCCAGGGGGCGCGGTGAGCAGTACTTC. Drawing the rest from reference TRBV7-3 and TRBJ2-7, the complete variable domain is GAGVSQTPSNKVTEKGKYVELRCDPISGHTALYWYRQSLGQGPEFLIYFQGTGAADDSGLPNDRFFAVRPEGSVSTLKIQRTERGDSAVYLCASSARGRGEQYFGPGTRLTVT.

The chain is built from TRBV7-3 and TRBJ2-1; 9 nucleotides match TRBD2. The CDR3 has 15 amino acids. Germline trimming cut 2 bases from V and 7 bases from J; bases unmatched to any gene: 6. Germline V gene sequence: CDR1 SGHTA, CDR2 FQGTGA. The DNA of the CDR3 is TGTGCCAGCAGCTTACTAGCGGGATTTGCGAATGAGCAGTTCTTC. Translated: CASSLLAGFANEQFF.

The V and J genes are TRBV15 and TRBJ2-1, with 9 bases identical to TRBD2. Germline V gene data show CDR1 as LNHNV and CDR2 as YYDKDF (reference sequence). CDR3 length: 17 amino acids. Trimming cost V 3 bases and J 3 bases; bases outside gene matches: 9. CDR3 sequence (DNA): TGTGCCACCAGCAGGGCCCGAGCGGGAGGTAGCTACAATGAGCAGTTCTTC. This gives the protein CATSRARAGGSYNEQFF.

The chain employs TRBV7-2 and TRBJ2-1, with a tentative D call TRBD2 (5 bases). CDR1 is SGHTA and CDR2 is FQGNSA in the germline V gene. V lost 5 bases to trimming and J lost 4 bases, with 15 bases between them. This CDR3 spans 15 amino acids. The DNA of the CDR3 is TGTGCCAGCAGCCTAGACCCGGCGGGTTACAATGAGCAGTTCTTC. Translation: CASSLDPAGYNEQFF.

The V and J genes are TRBV30 and TRBJ1-3, with D possibly being TRBD1 (6 bases). Trimming pared 5 bases from V and 0 bases from J, leaving 11 bases between. The length of the CDR3 is 14 residues. Germline CDR1 reads GTSNPN; CDR2 reads SVGIG (reference sequence). This CDR3 is CAWGRTASGNTIYF. CDR3 sequence (DNA): TGTGCCTGGGGGCGGACAGCCTCTGGAAACACCATATATTTT. The variable domain in full, completed from reference TRBV30 and TRBJ1-3, reads SQTIHQWPATLVQPVGSPLSLECTVEGTSNPNLYWYRQAAGRGLQLLFYSVGIGQISSEVPQNLSASRPQDRQFILSSKKLLLSDSGFYLCAWGRTASGNTIYFGEGSWLTVV.

The chain recombines TRBV18 with TRBJ1-1; D gene unclear. Germline V gene sequence: CDR1 KGHSH, CDR2 LQKENI. The CDR3 covers 14 residues. V was pared by 0 bases and J by 5 bases, with 10 bases between. CDR3 residues: CASSPPEGKTEAFF. The CDR3 DNA reads TGTGCCAGCTCACCACCGGAGGGAAAGACTGAAGCTTTCTTT.

This clone has only one observation. This chain connects TRBV7-3 to TRBJ2-7, with 7 bases lining up with TRBD1. The V segment lost 5 bases and the J segment 8 bases; nucleotides outside the gene matches: 6. Per the germline V gene, CDR1 is SGHTA and CDR2 is FQGTGA. The CDR3 length is 12 residues. CDR3 sequence reads: CASSPTGIQQYF. The DNA of the CDR3 is TGTGCCAGCAGCCCGACAGGGATCCAGCAGTACTTC.

The J gene is TRBJ2-6, the V gene TRBV28, with 7 bases lining up with TRBD1. CDR3 length equals 19 residues. Germline CDR1 MDHEN, CDR2 SYDVKM. The V segment lost 5 bases and the J segment 0 bases; nucleotides outside the gene matches: 13. The CDR3 bases are TGTGCCAGCAGTACGTACAGGGGACCCGTGGGCTCTGGGGCCAACGTCCTGACTTTC. Translation: CASSTYRGPVGSGANVLTF.

This rearrangement joins TRBV5-6 to TRBJ2-1, with D possibly TRBD1 on 5 matching bases. Per germline, CDR1 SGHDT and CDR2 YYEEEE. V was pared by 4 bases and J by 1 base, with 15 bases between. This CDR3 region has 16 residues. The CDR3 DNA follows: TGTGCCAGCAGCCGGCAGGGATTGAATTCCTACAATGAGCAGTTCTTC. Translation: CASSRQGLNSYNEQFF. The whole variable domain, remainder taken from reference TRBV5-6 and TRBJ2-1, is DAGVTQSPTHLIKTRGQQVTLRCSPKSGHDTVSWYQQALGQGPQFIFQYYEEEERQRGNFPDRFSGHQFPNYSSELNVNALLLGDSALYLCASSRQGLNSYNEQFFGPGTRLTVL.

This clone was detected only a few times. The CDR3 loop is CASSFGTANTYEQYF. The CDR3, as DNA: TGTGCCAGCAGCTTTGGGACAGCGAATACCTACGAGCAGTACTTC. The V call is TRBV9, the J call TRBJ2-7, with 7 bases aligning to TRBD1. CDR3 length: 15 amino acids. The germline gives CDR1 SGDLS, CDR2 YYNGEE. The trim removed 4 bases at V and 2 bases at J, leaving 9 bases unmatched. Variable domain in full (rest from reference TRBV9 and TRBJ2-7): DSGVTQTPKHLITATGQRVTLRCSPRSGDLSVYWYQQSLDQGLQFLIQYYNGEERAKGNILERFSAQQFPDLHSELNLSSLELGDSALYFCASSFGTANTYEQYFGPGTRLTVT.

The chain carries TRBV7-3 and TRBJ1-1, with 8 bases fitting TRBD1. The V gene end was trimmed by 9 bases and the J gene end by 4 bases; junction bases not matched to a gene: 7. This CDR3 comprises 13 residues. Germline loops: CDR1 SGHTA, CDR2 FQGTGA. In nucleotides, the CDR3 is TGTGCCAGTTCTCAGGGGGCGGCCACTGAAGCTTTCTTT. Translating it yields CASSQGAATEAFF.

The chain is built from TRBV7-2 and TRBJ2-1; TRBD2 matches 12 bases. CDR3 size: 15 residues. J was trimmed by 5 bases and V by 3 bases; bases with no gene match: 2. The germline gives CDR1 SGHTA, CDR2 FQGNSA. Written as DNA, the CDR3 is TGTGCCAGCAGCTTGACTAGCGGGAGCCACAATGAGCAGTTCTTC. Its translation: CASSLTSGSHNEQFF.

V gene TRBV19 combines with J gene TRBJ1-2, with 7 bases fitting TRBD1. This CDR3 is 13 amino acids long. Germline V gives CDR1 LNHDA, CDR2 SQIVND (reference sequence). With 6 bases clipped from V and 4 bases from J, the junction kept 5 bases outside the gene matches. CDR3 DNA: TGTGCCAGTAGCTCGACAGGGACCTATGGCTACACCTTC. It is translated as CASSSTGTYGYTF.

This chain uses TRBV19 with TRBJ1-3; D possibly corresponds to TRBD1 (5 bases). Trimming removed 7 bases at V and 4 bases at J, with 14 bases between. The CDR3 has 14 residues. The germline V gene has CDR1 LNHDA and CDR2 SQIVND (reference sequence). CDR3 DNA sequence: TGTGCCAGTAATCAAGGGGTTGGAGGAAACACCATATATTTT. It encodes CASNQGVGGNTIYF. The entire variable domain, with the rest obtained from reference TRBV19 and TRBJ1-3, is as follows: DGGITQSPKYLFRKEGQNVTLSCEQNLNHDAMYWYRQDPGQGLRLIYYSQIVNDFQKGDIAEGYSVSREKKESFPLTVTSAQKNPTAFYLCASNQGVGGNTIYFGEGSWLTVV.